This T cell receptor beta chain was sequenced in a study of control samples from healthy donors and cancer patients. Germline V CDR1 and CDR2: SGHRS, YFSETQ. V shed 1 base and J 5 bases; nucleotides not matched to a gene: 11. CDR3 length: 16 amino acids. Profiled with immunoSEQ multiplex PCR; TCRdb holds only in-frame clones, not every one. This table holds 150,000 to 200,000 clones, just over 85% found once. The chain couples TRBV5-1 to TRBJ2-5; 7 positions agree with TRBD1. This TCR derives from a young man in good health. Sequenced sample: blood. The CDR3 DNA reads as TGCGCCAGCAGCTTGAGACAGGGCCCCCTTTTGGAGACCCAGTACTTC. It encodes CASSLRQGPLLETQYF.